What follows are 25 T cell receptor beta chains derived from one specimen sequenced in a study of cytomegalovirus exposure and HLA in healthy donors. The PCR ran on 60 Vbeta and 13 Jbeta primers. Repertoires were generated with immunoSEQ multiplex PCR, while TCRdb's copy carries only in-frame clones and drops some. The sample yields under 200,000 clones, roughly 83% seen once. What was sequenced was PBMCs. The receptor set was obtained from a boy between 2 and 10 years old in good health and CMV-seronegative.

Written as DNA, the CDR3 is TGTGCCAGCTCTACAGGGGGCATAGCCTACGAGCAGTACTTC. Residues: CASSTGGIAYEQYF. V and J are TRBV27 and TRBJ2-7; TRBD1 matches 9 bases. CDR3 length equals 14 residues. Germline CDR1 and CDR2: MNHEY and SMNVEV (reference sequence). Germline trimming cut 8 bases from V and 2 bases from J; bases unmatched to any gene: 7.

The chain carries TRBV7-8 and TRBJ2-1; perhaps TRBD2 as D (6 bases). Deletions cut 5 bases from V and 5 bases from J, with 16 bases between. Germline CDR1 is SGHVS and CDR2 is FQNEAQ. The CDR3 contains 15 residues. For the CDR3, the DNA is TGTGCCAGCAGCGGAGCGGAGGGCCAAGACAATGAGCAGTTCTTC. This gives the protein CASSGAEGQDNEQFF.

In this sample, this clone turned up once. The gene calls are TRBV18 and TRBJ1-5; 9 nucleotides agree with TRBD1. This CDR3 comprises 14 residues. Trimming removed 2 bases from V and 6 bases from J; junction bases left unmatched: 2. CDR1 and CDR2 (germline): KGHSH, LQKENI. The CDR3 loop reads CASSPRGQGQPQHF. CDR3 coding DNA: TGTGCCAGCTCACCAAGGGGACAGGGTCAGCCCCAGCATTTT.

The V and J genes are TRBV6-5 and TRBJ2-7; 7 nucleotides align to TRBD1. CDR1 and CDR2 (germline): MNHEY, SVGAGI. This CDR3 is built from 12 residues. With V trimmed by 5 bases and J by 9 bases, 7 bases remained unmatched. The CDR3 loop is CASSDTGAGQYF. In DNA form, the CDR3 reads TGTGCCAGCAGTGATACAGGGGCTGGGCAGTACTTC.

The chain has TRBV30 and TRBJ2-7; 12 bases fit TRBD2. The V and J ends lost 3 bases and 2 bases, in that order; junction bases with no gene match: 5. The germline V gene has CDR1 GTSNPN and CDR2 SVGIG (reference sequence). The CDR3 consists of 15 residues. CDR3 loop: CAWRWTSGTTYEQYF. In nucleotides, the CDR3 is TGTGCCTGGAGATGGACTAGCGGGACCACCTACGAGCAGTACTTC.

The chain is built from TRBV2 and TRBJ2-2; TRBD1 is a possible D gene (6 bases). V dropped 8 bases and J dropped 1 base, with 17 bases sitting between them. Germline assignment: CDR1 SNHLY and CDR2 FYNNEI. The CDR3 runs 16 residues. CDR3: CASSLHRARNTGELFF. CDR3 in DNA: TGTGCCAGCTCCCTTCACAGGGCTCGGAACACCGGGGAGCTGTTTTTT.

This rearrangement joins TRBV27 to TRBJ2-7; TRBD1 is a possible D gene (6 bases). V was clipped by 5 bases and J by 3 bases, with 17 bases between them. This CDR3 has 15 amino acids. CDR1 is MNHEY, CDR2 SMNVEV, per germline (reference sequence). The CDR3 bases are TGTGCCAGCAGTCAAAGGGCACAGGGCTTCTACGAGCAGTACTTC. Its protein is CASSQRAQGFYEQYF.

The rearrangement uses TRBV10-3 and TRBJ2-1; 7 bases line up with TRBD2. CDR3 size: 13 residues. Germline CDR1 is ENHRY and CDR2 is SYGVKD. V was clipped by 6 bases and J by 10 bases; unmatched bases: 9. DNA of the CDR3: TGTGCCATCAGGGAAGTACTAGCGATGGAGCAGTTCTTC. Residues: CAIREVLAMEQFF.

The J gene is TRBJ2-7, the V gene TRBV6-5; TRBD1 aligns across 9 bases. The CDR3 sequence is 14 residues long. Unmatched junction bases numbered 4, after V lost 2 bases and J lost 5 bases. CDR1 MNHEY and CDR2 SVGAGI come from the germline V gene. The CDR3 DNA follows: TGTGCCAGCAGTTACACCGGACAGGGGAACGAGCAGTACTTC. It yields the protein CASSYTGQGNEQYF.

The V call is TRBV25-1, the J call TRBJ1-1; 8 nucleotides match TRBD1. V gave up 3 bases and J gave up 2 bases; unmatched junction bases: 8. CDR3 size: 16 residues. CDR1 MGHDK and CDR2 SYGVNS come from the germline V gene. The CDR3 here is CASSEFPQGDNTEAFF. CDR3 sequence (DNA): TGTGCCAGCAGTGAGTTTCCACAGGGGGATAACACTGAAGCTTTCTTT.

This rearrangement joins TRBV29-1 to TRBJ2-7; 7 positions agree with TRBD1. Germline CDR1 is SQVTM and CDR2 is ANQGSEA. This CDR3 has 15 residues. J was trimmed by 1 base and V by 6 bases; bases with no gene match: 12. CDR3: CSVSHGTDSSYEQYF. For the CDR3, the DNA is TGCAGCGTATCTCATGGGACAGATTCATCCTACGAGCAGTACTTC.

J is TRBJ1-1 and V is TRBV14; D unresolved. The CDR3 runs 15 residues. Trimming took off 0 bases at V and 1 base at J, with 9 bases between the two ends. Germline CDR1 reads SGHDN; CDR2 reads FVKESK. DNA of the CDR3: TGTGCCAGCAGCCAAGAGGTCACTCCGAACACTGAAGCTTTCTTT. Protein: CASSQEVTPNTEAFF.

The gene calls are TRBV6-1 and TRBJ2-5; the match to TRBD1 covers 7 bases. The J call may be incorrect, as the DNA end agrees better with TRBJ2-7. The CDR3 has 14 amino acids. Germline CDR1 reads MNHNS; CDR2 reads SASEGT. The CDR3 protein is CASSEVTGVYEQYF. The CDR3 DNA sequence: TGTGCCAGCAGTGAAGTCACAGGGGTATACGAGCAGTACTTC.

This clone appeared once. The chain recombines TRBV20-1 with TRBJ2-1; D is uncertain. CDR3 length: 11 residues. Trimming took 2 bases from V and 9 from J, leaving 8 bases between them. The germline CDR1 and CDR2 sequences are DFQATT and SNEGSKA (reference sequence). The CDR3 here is CSARTSTEQFF. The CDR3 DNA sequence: TGCAGTGCTAGAACTTCTACTGAGCAGTTCTTC.

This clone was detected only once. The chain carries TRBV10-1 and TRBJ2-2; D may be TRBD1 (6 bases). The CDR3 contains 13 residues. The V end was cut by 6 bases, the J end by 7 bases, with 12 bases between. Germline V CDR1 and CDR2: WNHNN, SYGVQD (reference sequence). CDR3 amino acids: CASRQQGSGELFF. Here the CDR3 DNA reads TGCGCCAGCAGGCAACAGGGAAGCGGGGAGCTGTTTTTT.

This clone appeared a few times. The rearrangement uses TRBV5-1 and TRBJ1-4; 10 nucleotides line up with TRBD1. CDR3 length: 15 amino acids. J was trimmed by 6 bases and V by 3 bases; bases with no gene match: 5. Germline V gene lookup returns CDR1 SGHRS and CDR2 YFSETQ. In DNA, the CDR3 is TGCGCCAGCAGCTCAGGCGGGACAGGGGATGAAAAACTGTTTTTT. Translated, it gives CASSSGGTGDEKLFF. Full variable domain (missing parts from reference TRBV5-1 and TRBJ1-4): KAGVTQTPRYLIKTRGQQVTLSCSPISGHRSVSWYQQTPGQGLQFLFEYFSETQRNKGNFPGRFSGRQFSNSRSEMNVSTLELGDSALYLCASSSGGTGDEKLFFGSGTQLSVL.

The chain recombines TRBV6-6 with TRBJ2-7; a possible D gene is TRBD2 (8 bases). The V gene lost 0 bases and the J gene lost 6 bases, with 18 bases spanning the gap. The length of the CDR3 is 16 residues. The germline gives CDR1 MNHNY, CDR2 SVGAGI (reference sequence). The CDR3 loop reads CASSYSTGGGYREQYF. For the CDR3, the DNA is TGTGCCAGCAGTTACTCGACGGGAGGGGGCTATCGCGAGCAGTACTTC.

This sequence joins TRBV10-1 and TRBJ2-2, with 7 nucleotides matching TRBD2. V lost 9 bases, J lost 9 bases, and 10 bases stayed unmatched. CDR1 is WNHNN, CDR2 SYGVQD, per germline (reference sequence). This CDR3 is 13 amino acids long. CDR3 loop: CASQFSREWELFF. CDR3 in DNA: TGCGCCAGTCAATTCTCGCGGGAGTGGGAGCTGTTTTTT.

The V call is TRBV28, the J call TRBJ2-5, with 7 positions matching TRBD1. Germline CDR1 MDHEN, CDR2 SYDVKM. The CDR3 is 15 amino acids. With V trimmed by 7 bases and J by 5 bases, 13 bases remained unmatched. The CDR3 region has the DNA TGTGCCAGCAACACCGGGGACAGTGCCTTGGAGACCCAGTACTTC. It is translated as CASNTGDSALETQYF.

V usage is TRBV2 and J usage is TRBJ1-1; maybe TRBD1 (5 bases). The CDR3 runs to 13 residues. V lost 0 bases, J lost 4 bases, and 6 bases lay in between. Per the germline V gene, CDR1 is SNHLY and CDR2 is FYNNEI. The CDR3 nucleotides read TGTGCCAGCAGTGAAGCAGGGGCCACTGAAGCTTTCTTT. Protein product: CASSEAGATEAFF.

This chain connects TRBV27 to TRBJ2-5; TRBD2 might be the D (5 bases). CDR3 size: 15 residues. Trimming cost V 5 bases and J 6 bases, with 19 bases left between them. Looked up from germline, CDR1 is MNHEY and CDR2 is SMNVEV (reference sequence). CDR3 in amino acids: CASSPDAPRAKTQYF. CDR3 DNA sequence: TGTGCCAGCAGTCCAGATGCCCCGCGGGCGAAGACCCAGTACTTC.

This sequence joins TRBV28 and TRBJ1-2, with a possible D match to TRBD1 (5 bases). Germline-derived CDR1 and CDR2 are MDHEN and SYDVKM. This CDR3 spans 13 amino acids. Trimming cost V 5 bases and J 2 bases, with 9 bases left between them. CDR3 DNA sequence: TGTGCCAGCAGTATGGGACTAAACTATGGCTACACCTTC. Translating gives CASSMGLNYGYTF.

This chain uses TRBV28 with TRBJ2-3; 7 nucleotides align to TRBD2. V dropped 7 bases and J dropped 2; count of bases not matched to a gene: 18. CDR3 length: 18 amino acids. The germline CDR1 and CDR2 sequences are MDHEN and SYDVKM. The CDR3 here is CASTPHGLAEKLTDTQYF. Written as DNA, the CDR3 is TGTGCCAGCACCCCTCATGGGCTAGCGGAGAAGCTCACAGATACGCAGTATTTT.

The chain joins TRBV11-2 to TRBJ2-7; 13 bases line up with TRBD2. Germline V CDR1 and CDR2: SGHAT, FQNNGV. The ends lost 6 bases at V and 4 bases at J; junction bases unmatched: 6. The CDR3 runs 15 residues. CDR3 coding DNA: TGTGCCAGCAGGCCCTCACTAGCGGGAGGGTACGAGCAGTACTTC. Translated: CASRPSLAGGYEQYF.

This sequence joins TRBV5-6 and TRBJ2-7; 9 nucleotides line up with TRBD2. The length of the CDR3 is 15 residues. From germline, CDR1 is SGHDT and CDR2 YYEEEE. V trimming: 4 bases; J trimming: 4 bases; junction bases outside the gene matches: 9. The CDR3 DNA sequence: TGTGCCAGCAGCCCCAGGAGCGGGAGGTCTTACGAGCAGTACTTC. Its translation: CASSPRSGRSYEQYF.